This T cell receptor (beta chain) was found in a study of cytomegalovirus exposure and HLA in healthy donors. At the level of the study: HLA-typed donors contributed around 82 million unique TCRs, which were held in an early data release. Study results and caveats: Most of the TCR beta V segments (in an earlier analysis) were productive either about 87% or about 30% of the time. As confirmed in vitro, three CMV-associated chains were specific for CMV antigens.

This clone has just a few counts. What it binds is not known. V was pared by 4 bases and J by 4 bases, with 3 bases of the junction left unmatched. There are 14 residues in the CDR3. Germline values: CDR1 SEHNR, CDR2 FQNEAQ (reference sequence). Use of 60 Vbeta and 13 Jbeta primers characterized the PCR. TCRdb keeps only in-frame clones here, not all; method: immunoSEQ multiplex PCR. The sample holds 160,000 or so clones; about 78% are singletons and the top ten take about 1.3%. The sequencing input was PBMCs. The TCR comes from a male donor in good health and CMV-seronegative. The genes are TRBV7-9 and TRBJ2-1, with TRBD1 identical over 8 bases. The CDR3 DNA is TGTGCCAGCAGCTCGGACAGGGATTACAATGAGCAGTTCTTC. Protein: CASSSDRDYNEQFF.